The clone carrying this T cell receptor (beta chain) was counted between two and nine times. Its antigen is not known. These data are taken from a study of vaccination and CD4 T cells after COVID-19. Treatment indicated: approximately 10-day PBMC culture with coronavirus spike peptide pools or control peptides (ViraFEST assay). With 8 bases clipped from V and 8 bases from J, the junction kept 11 bases outside the gene matches. The CDR3 is 13 amino acids. Looked up from germline, CDR1 is MNHEY and CDR2 is SMNVEV (reference sequence). Sequence data for DNA of cultured CD4+ T cells were generated by the Oncomine TCR Beta short-read assay. Genomic DNA was extracted from cultured CD4+ T cells. TCRdb reprocessed the PCR reads with MiXCR, giving one entry per CDR3 protein. This sample carries some 13,000 distinct CDR3 sequences, under 75% of them seen once, and the ten largest clones take 18%.

The sequenced sample consisted of CD4+ T cells from blood, cultured in vitro. The clonotype comes from a human donor who had recovered from COVID-19. The V and J genes are TRBV27 and TRBJ1-2, with 7 positions matching TRBD1. CDR3 sequence (DNA): TGTGCCAGCGGCGGACACAGGGGAGGGGGCTACACCTTC. It specifies CASGGHRGGGYTF.